The 23 T cell receptor beta chains given below trace back to one sample, sequenced in a study of beta chain features in type 1 diabetes. Expressed TCRB transcripts got sequenced, as all isolated RNA was reverse transcribed. Data came from immunoSEQ multiplex PCR; TCRdb stores just in-frame clones and leaves some out. The profile shows 240,000 or so clones, around a quarter of them singletons. Source material: central memory CD4+ T cells from blood. The source is a man younger than 40 in good health.

The genes are TRBV7-9 and TRBJ1-1; the D is unclear. Germline V gene sequence: CDR1 SEHNR, CDR2 FQNEAQ (reference sequence). This CDR3 is built from 13 residues. V was pared by 1 base and J by 1 base, with 4 bases between. The CDR3 DNA sequence: TGTGCCAGCAGCTTAGACCAGAACACTGAAGCTTTCTTT. Amino acids: CASSLDQNTEAFF.

The rearrangement links TRBV15 to TRBJ2-1, with D maybe TRBD2 (6 bases). The germline V and J ends were trimmed by 3 bases and 4 bases, with 13 bases remaining between them. Germline V gives CDR1 LNHNV, CDR2 YYDKDF (reference sequence). The CDR3 totals 15 residues. DNA of the CDR3: TGTGCCACCAGCAGGATCGACGGAGGGTACAATGAGCAGTTCTTC. Protein: CATSRIDGGYNEQFF.

This sequence joins TRBV7-2 and TRBJ2-3, with 8 nucleotides matching TRBD1. In germline, CDR1 is SGHTA, CDR2 FQGNSA. The trim removed 5 bases at V and 1 base at J, leaving 8 bases unmatched. This CDR3 region has 16 residues. The CDR3 region is CASSRGWGQGTDTQYF. The CDR3, as DNA: TGTGCCAGCAGCCGCGGTTGGGGACAGGGCACAGATACGCAGTATTTT.

This clone has just a few counts. V and J are TRBV2 and TRBJ1-2; no reliable D call. Germline V gives CDR1 SNHLY, CDR2 FYNNEI. The CDR3 spans 13 residues. V was pared by 6 bases and J by 8 bases, with 16 bases between. The DNA of the CDR3 is TGTGCCAGCAGCTATACGGACGTCGGGGGCTACACCTTC. It specifies CASSYTDVGGYTF.

This clone occurred a few times. The chain links TRBV30 to TRBJ2-3; D remains ambiguous. From germline, CDR1 is GTSNPN and CDR2 SVGIG (reference sequence). Trimming shortened V by 5 bases and J by 5 bases, and 8 bases separated the two germline ends. The CDR3 has 11 amino acids. The CDR3 nucleotides are TGTGCCTGGGGGATAGGAGATACGCAGTATTTT. Translating gives CAWGIGDTQYF.

A few counts support this clone. The chain combines TRBV7-2 with TRBJ2-1; 14 positions agree with TRBD2. This CDR3 spans 18 amino acids. Per the germline V gene, CDR1 is SGHTA and CDR2 is FQGNSA. Germline trimming cut 5 bases from V and 7 bases from J; bases unmatched to any gene: 13. The CDR3 reads CASSLLPGTSGRGNEQFF. The CDR3 nucleotides are TGTGCCAGCAGCCTCCTCCCCGGGACTAGCGGGAGAGGGAATGAGCAGTTCTTC.

V usage is TRBV6-5 and J usage is TRBJ2-3; 7 positions agree with TRBD2. CDR1 and CDR2 from the germline V gene are MNHEY and SVGAGI. The J segment lost 1 base and the V segment lost 0 bases, leaving 1 base of the junction unmatched. The CDR3 consists of 15 residues. The CDR3 coding sequence is TGTGCCAGCAGTTACTCGGCGGGGGGCACAGATACGCAGTATTTT. Translation gives CASSYSAGGTDTQYF.

This clone was counted ten times or more. The chain recombines TRBV28 with TRBJ2-6; no clear D gene. The CDR3 runs to 15 residues. V was pared by 2 bases and J by 5 bases, with 10 bases between. Germline V CDR1 and CDR2: MDHEN, SYDVKM. CDR3 protein: CASSLPTERANVLTF. The CDR3 DNA reads TGTGCCAGCAGTTTACCCACGGAGAGGGCCAACGTCCTGACTTTC.

This sequence joins TRBV28 and TRBJ2-7; the match to TRBD1 covers 7 bases. The CDR3 loop spans 14 amino acids. Trimming cost V 6 bases and J 0 bases; bases outside gene matches: 5. The germline V gene has CDR1 MDHEN and CDR2 SYDVKM. As DNA, the CDR3 is TGTGCCAGCAGGCCGGACAGGAGCTCCTACGAGCAGTACTTC. This gives the protein CASRPDRSSYEQYF.

V is TRBV6-1 and J is TRBJ2-1, with D unclear. Germline V gene data show CDR1 as MNHNS and CDR2 as SASEGT. The CDR3 consists of 15 residues. With 8 bases removed from V and 0 bases from J, the gap between germline ends came to 14 bases. CDR3 amino acids: CASSPLGTSYNEQFF. The CDR3 region has the DNA TGTGCCAGCTCCCCCCTTGGCACCTCCTACAATGAGCAGTTCTTC.

CDR3 in DNA: TGTGCCAGCAACCGCCCGGGACAGGGCAACTCTGGGGCCAACGTCCTGACTTTC. Encoded protein: CASNRPGQGNSGANVLTF. V is TRBV28 and J is TRBJ2-6, with 9 nucleotides matching TRBD1. The V gene's germline CDR1 is MDHEN and CDR2 SYDVKM. This CDR3 spans 18 amino acids. Trimming removed 7 bases from V and 0 bases from J; junction bases left unmatched: 10.

V gene TRBV5-6 combines with J gene TRBJ1-1; no clear D. V dropped 0 bases and J dropped 2 bases, with 8 bases sitting between them. The CDR3 loop spans 14 amino acids. Germline V lookup: CDR1 SGHDT, CDR2 YYEEEE. DNA of the CDR3: TGTGCCAGCAGCTTGGTTCCAGCCAACACTGAAGCTTTCTTT. It yields the protein CASSLVPANTEAFF. Based on the CDR3 plus reference TRBV5-6 and TRBJ1-1, the full variable domain is DAGVTQSPTHLIKTRGQQVTLRCSPKSGHDTVSWYQQALGQGPQFIFQYYEEEERQRGNFPDRFSGHQFPNYSSELNVNALLLGDSALYLCASSLVPANTEAFFGQGTRLTVV.

This clone appeared a few times. V gene TRBV7-2 combines with J gene TRBJ1-1; D remains ambiguous. The ends were cut back, 1 base at V and 5 bases at J, with 17 bases in the middle. The CDR3 runs 16 residues. Per germline, CDR1 SGHTA and CDR2 FQGNSA. The CDR3 protein is CASSLGVGRPTTEAFF. The DNA for the CDR3 is TGTGCCAGCAGCTTAGGCGTGGGAAGGCCGACTACTGAAGCTTTCTTT.

This clone has more than one count but fewer than ten. Other DNA sequences in this sample translate to the same CDR3. As DNA, the CDR3 is TGTGCCTGGAGTAGAACAGTCCAAGAGACCCAGTACTTC. This codes for CAWSRTVQETQYF. This chain uses TRBV30 with TRBJ2-5; no definite D call. V dropped 2 bases and J dropped 1 base, with 8 bases sitting between them. This CDR3 is 13 amino acids long. The germline CDR1 and CDR2 sequences are GTSNPN and SVGIG (reference sequence).

This chain connects TRBV30 to TRBJ2-7, with 8 bases aligning to TRBD2. With 2 bases clipped from V and 5 bases from J, the junction kept 11 bases outside the gene matches. The CDR3 runs 15 residues. Germline values: CDR1 GTSNPN, CDR2 SVGIG (reference sequence). The CDR3 is CAWSPSRTSRHEQYF. The CDR3 coding sequence is TGTGCCTGGAGTCCTTCCAGGACTAGCCGCCACGAGCAGTACTTC.

This clone was seen only a few times. Other DNA sequences in this specimen translate into the identical CDR3. CDR3 sequence: CASRKDLNYGYTF. Here the CDR3 DNA reads TGTGCCAGCAGAAAGGACCTTAACTATGGCTACACCTTC. J is TRBJ1-2 and V is TRBV5-4; D gene uncertain. The V end lost 5 bases, the J end lost 1 base, and 9 bases lay between the germline ends. The CDR3 is 13 amino acids. Germline lookup yields CDR1 SGHNT and CDR2 YYREEE (reference sequence). Together with reference TRBV5-4 and TRBJ1-2, the CDR3 gives the full variable domain: ETGVTQSPTHLIKTRGQQVTLRCSSQSGHNTVSWYQQALGQGPQFIFQYYREEENGRGNFPPRFSGLQFPNYSSELNVNALELDDSALYLCASRKDLNYGYTFGSGTRLTVV.

This clone was detected only a few times. V gene TRBV2 combines with J gene TRBJ2-5; weak D call: TRBD1 (6 bases). With 9 bases removed from V and 4 bases from J, the gap between germline ends came to 15 bases. This CDR3 region has 13 residues. Germline values: CDR1 SNHLY, CDR2 FYNNEI. The DNA for the CDR3 is TGTGCCAGAAGTACCCCCAGGGGAGAGACCCAGTACTTC. This sequence encodes CARSTPRGETQYF.

The rearrangement links TRBV18 to TRBJ2-1; tentative D call: TRBD1 (6 bases). CDR1 and CDR2 (germline): KGHSH, LQKENI. Trimming removed 0 bases from V and 6 bases from J, with 9 bases in between. This CDR3 region has 14 residues. The CDR3 loop reads CASSPPQGGNEQFF. The DNA of the CDR3 is TGTGCCAGCTCACCACCACAGGGTGGCAATGAGCAGTTCTTC.

This sequence joins TRBV9 and TRBJ2-5; weak D call: TRBD1 (6 bases). V was pared by 4 bases and J by 3 bases, with 13 bases between. Germline V gene sequence: CDR1 SGDLS, CDR2 YYNGEE. There are 14 residues in the CDR3. This chain's CDR3 is CASSPGQTKETQYF. The DNA of the CDR3 is TGTGCCAGCAGCCCAGGACAGACCAAAGAGACCCAGTACTTC. Full variable domain (outside the CDR3, taken from reference TRBV9 and TRBJ2-5): DSGVTQTPKHLITATGQRVTLRCSPRSGDLSVYWYQQSLDQGLQFLIQYYNGEERAKGNILERFSAQQFPDLHSELNLSSLELGDSALYFCASSPGQTKETQYFGPGTRLLVL.

The rearrangement joins TRBV7-7 to TRBJ2-2, with unresolved D. Trimming stripped 5 bases from V and 8 bases from J, with 12 bases between. The CDR3 runs to 13 residues. Germline V lookup: CDR1 SSHAT, CDR2 FNYEAQ (reference sequence). CDR3 nucleotides: TGTGCCAGCAGCCCCTCCAGAGGAGGGGAGCTGTTTTTT. This encodes CASSPSRGGELFF.

This clone was counted between two and nine times. The rearrangement links TRBV2 to TRBJ2-1; possibly TRBD2 for D (5 bases). V was clipped by 8 bases and J by 2 bases, with 10 bases between them. The CDR3 length is 13 residues. Germline values: CDR1 SNHLY, CDR2 FYNNEI. The CDR3 coding sequence is TGTGCCAGCGCGCGGGCGGCCTACAATGAGCAGTTCTTC. Translated: CASARAAYNEQFF. Supplemented by reference TRBV2 and TRBJ2-1, the full variable domain reads EPEVTQTPSHQVTQMGQEVILRCVPISNHLYFYWYRQILGQKVEFLVSFYNNEISEKSEIFDDQFSVERPDGSNFTLKIRSTKLEDSAMYFCASARAAYNEQFFGPGTRLTVL.

The chain carries TRBV7-2 and TRBJ2-3; 10 bases fit TRBD2. The CDR3 runs to 16 residues. Germline loops: CDR1 SGHTA, CDR2 FQGNSA. Germline trimming cut 5 bases from V and 2 bases from J; bases unmatched to any gene: 7. The CDR3 DNA reads TGTGCCAGCAGCGTTAGCGGGGGGCCAACCACAGATACGCAGTATTTT. Translated, it gives CASSVSGGPTTDTQYF.

This clone showed up just a few times. It is likely a read error: a sequence one base away is far more abundant. V gene TRBV30 combines with J gene TRBJ1-5; maybe TRBD1 (5 bases). This CDR3 spans 16 amino acids. Per the germline V gene, CDR1 is GTSNPN and CDR2 is SVGIG (reference sequence). V lost 3 bases to trimming and J lost 5 bases, with 20 bases between them. DNA for the CDR3: TGTGCCTGGAGCAAATTGGCAGGGATGGGAGATCAGCCCCAGCATTTT. It specifies CAWSKLAGMGDQPQHF.